The 2 T cell receptor beta chains below come from one sample, sequenced in a study of CD8 T cells in ankylosing spondylitis. TCRdb analysed the 5' RACE reads with MiXCR anew, one entry per CDR3 protein. The sample carries 200,000 to 250,000 distinct CDR3 sequences, 25% to 30% recorded once. Sequencing input: blood, either unsorted or a sorted T cell fraction (not recorded which). These TCRs come from a male donor with ankylosing spondylitis or in good health (not recorded which).

This clonotype has only a few counts. V gene TRBV6-5 combines with J gene TRBJ1-4, with a possible D match to TRBD1 (5 bases). The CDR3 sequence is 17 residues long. CDR1 is MNHEY and CDR2 is SVGAGI in the germline V gene. V shed 0 bases and J shed 0 bases, with 11 bases lying between them. The CDR3 bases are TGTGCCAGCAGTTACTCGGGCAGGGCCTCAACTAATGAAAAACTGTTTTTT. Translated, it gives CASSYSGRASTNEKLFF.

This rearrangement joins TRBV20-1 to TRBJ2-1; 8 bases align to TRBD2. The CDR3 runs 14 residues. The germline V gene has CDR1 DFQATT and CDR2 SNEGSKA (reference sequence). The J segment lost 6 bases and the V segment lost 5 bases, leaving 9 bases of the junction unmatched. For the CDR3, the DNA is TGCAGTGCTTCAAGCGGGAGCACCCCCAATGAGCAGTTCTTC. This codes for CSASSGSTPNEQFF.